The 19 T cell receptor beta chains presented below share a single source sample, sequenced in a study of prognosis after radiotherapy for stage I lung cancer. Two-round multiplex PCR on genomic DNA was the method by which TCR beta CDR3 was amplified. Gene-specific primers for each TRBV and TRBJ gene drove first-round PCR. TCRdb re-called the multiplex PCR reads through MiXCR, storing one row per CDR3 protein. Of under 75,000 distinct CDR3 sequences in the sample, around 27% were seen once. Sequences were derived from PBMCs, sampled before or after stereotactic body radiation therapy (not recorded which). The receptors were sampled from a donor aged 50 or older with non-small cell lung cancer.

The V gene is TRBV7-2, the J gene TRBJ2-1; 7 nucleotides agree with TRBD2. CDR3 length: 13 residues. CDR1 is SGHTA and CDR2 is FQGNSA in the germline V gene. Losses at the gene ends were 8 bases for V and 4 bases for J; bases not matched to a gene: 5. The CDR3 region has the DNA TGTGCCAGCGTCCGGGGGGTATACAATGAGCAGTTCTTC. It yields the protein CASVRGVYNEQFF.

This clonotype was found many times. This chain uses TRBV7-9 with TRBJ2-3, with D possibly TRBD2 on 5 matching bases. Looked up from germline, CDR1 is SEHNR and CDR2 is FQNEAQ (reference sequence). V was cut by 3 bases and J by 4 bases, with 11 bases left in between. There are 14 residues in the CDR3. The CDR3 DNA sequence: TGTGCCAGCAGCTTCGGGATTGCCTCAGATACGCAGTATTTT. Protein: CASSFGIASDTQYF.

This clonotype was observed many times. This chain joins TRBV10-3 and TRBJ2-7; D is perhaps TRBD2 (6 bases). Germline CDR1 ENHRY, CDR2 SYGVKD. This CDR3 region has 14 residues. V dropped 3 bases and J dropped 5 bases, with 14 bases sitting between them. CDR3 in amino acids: CAISDRGKEDEQYF. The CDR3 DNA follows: TGTGCCATCAGTGATCGGGGGAAGGAGGACGAGCAGTACTTC.

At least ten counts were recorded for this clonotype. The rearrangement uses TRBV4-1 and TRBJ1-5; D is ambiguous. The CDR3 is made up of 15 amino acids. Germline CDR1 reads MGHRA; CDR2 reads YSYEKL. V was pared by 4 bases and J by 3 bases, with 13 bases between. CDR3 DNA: TGCGCCAGCAGCCTCGTTTGGGTACCCAATCAGCCCCAGCATTTT. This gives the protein CASSLVWVPNQPQHF.

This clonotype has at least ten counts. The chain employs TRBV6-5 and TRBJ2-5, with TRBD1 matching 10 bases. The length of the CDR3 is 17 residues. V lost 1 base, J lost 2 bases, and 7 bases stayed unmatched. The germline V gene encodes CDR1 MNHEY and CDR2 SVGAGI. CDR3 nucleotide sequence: TGTGCCAGCAGTTACTACCCTGGACAGGGGGATCAAGAGACCCAGTACTTC. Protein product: CASSYYPGQGDQETQYF.

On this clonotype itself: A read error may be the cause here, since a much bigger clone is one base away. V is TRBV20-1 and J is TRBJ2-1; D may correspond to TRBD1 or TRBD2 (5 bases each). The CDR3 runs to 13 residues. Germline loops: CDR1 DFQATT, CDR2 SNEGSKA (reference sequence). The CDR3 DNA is TGCAGTACTAGTCAGGGTTCGTTCAATGAGCAGTTCTTC. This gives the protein CSTSQGSFNEQFF.

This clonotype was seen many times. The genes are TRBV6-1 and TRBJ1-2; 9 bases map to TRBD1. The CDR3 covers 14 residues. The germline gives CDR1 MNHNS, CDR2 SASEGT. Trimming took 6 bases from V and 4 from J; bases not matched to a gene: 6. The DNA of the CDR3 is TGTGCCAGCAGCGGGGGACAGGGAGTCTATGGCTACACCTTC. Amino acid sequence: CASSGGQGVYGYTF.

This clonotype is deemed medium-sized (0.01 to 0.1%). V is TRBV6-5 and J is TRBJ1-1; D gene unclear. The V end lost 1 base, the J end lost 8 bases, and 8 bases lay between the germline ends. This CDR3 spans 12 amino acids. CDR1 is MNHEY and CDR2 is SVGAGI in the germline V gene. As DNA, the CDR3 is TGTGCCAGCAGTTACTTGAGAGGGGAAGCTTTCTTT. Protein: CASSYLRGEAFF.

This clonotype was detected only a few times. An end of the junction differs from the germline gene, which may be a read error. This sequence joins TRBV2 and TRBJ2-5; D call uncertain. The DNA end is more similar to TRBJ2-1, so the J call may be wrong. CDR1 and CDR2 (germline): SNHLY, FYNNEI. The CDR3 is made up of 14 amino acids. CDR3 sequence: CASSEMGSYNDQFF. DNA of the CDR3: TGTGCCAGCAGTGAAATGGGTTCCTATAATGATCAGTTCTTC.

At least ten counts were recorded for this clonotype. Written as DNA, the CDR3 is TGCAGTGCTAGAGTACGCACAGGGCCTCTCTCTGGAAACACCATATATTTT. It is translated as CSARVRTGPLSGNTIYF. The rearrangement uses TRBV20-1 and TRBJ1-3, with TRBD1 as a possible D gene (6 bases). This CDR3 region has 17 residues. Trimming left V 1 base short and J 0 bases short, with 16 bases between. The germline CDR1 and CDR2 sequences are DFQATT and SNEGSKA (reference sequence).

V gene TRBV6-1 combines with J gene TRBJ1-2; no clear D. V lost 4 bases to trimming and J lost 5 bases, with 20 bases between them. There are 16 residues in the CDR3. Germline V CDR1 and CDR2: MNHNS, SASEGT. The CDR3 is CASSAVYHRGKYGYTF. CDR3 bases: TGTGCCAGCAGTGCAGTCTATCACAGAGGCAAATATGGCTACACCTTC.

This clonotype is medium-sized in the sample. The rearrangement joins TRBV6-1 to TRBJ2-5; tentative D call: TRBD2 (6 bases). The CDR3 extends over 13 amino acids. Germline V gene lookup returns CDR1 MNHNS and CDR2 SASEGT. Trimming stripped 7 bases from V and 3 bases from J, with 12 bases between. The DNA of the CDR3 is TGTGCCAGCAACCGGGACTGGGAAGAGACCCAGTACTTC. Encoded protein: CASNRDWEETQYF.

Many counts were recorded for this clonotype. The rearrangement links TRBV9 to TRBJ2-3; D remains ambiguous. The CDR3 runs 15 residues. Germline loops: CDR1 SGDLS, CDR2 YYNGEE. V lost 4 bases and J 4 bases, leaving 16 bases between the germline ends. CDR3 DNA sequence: TGTGCCAGCAGCCTTTTGGGCCGAGGCGCAGATACGCAGTATTTT. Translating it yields CASSLLGRGADTQYF.

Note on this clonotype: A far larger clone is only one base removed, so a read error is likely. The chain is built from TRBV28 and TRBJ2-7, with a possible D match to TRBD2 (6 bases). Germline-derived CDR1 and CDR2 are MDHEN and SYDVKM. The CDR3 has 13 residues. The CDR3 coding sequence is TGTGCCAGCAGTTACTCGCGGGGATACGATCAGTACTTC. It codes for CASSYSRGYDQYF.

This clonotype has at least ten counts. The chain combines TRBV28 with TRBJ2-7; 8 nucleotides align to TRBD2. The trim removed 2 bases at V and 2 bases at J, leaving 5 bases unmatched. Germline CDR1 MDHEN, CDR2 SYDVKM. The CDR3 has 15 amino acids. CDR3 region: CASSLISGAPYEQYF. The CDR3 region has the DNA TGTGCCAGCAGTTTAATTAGCGGGGCTCCCTACGAGCAGTACTTC.

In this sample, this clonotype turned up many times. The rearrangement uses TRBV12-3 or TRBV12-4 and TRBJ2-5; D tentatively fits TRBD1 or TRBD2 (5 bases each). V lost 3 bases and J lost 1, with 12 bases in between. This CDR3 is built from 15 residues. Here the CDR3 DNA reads TGTGCCAGCAGTTTTACCGGGGCTCTCCAAGAGACCCAGTACTTC. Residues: CASSFTGALQETQYF.

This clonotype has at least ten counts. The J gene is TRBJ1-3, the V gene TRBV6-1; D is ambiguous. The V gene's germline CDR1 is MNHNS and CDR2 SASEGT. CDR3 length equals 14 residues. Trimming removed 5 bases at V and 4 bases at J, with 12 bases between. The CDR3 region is CASSRQPGGNTIYF. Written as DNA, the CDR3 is TGTGCCAGCAGTCGTCAACCTGGAGGAAACACCATATATTTT.

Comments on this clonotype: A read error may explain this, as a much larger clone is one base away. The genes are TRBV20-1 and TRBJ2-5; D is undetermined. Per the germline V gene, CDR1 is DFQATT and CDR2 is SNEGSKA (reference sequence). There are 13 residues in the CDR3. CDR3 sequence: CSARFQNQETRYF. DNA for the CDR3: TGCAGTGCTAGATTTCAGAACCAAGAGACCCGGTACTTC.

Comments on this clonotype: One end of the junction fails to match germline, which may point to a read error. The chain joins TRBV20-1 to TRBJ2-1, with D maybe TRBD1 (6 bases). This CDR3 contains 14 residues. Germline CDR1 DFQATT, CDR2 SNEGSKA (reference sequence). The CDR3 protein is CGAWIQGSINEQFF. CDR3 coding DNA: TGCGGTGCGTGGATACAGGGTTCAATCAATGAGCAGTTCTTC.